One and the same sample provided the 7 T cell receptor beta chains below, sequenced in a study of OX40 agonist ivuxolimab in advanced cancers. The data were produced by immunoSEQ multiplex PCR, yet TCRdb's version contains in-frame clones alone and is incomplete. Seen here are 95,000 to 120,000 clones, 91% observed once, and the top ten hold approximately 0.69%. The sequences come from CD4+ or CD8+ T cells sorted from blood, collected in a trial of the OX40 agonist ivuxolimab. These receptors were obtained from an adult with an advanced solid tumor such as melanoma, head and neck, liver or kidney cancer.

V is TRBV7-3 and J is TRBJ1-4, with D perhaps matching TRBD1 (5 bases). The germline CDR1 and CDR2 sequences are SGHTA and FQGTGA. This CDR3 contains 12 residues. V was trimmed by 5 bases and J by 7 bases, leaving 8 bases between them. The CDR3 spells CASSDRGEKLFF. CDR3 DNA: TGTGCCAGCAGCGATAGGGGTGAAAAACTGTTTTTT.

This clone was detected only once. The J gene is TRBJ1-5, the V gene TRBV5-6; the D is unclear. The CDR3 is 13 residues long. V was shortened by 4 bases and J by 6 bases, with 11 bases between the two germline ends. The germline V gene has CDR1 SGHDT and CDR2 YYEEEE. The CDR3 sequence: CASSGRGSQPQHF. CDR3 coding DNA: TGTGCCAGCAGCGGCAGAGGGAGTCAGCCCCAGCATTTT.

The J gene is TRBJ2-2, the V gene TRBV19; TRBD2 aligns across 8 bases. The CDR3 covers 16 residues. Unmatched junction bases numbered 8, after V lost 5 bases and J lost 3 bases. Germline V gene lookup returns CDR1 LNHDA and CDR2 SQIVND (reference sequence). DNA for the CDR3: TGTGCCAGTAGTTCTAGGACTAGCACGGACACCGGGGAGCTGTTTTTT. This gives the protein CASSSRTSTDTGELFF.

The gene calls are TRBV14 and TRBJ2-5; perhaps TRBD2 as D (6 bases). Between the trimmed V and J ends, which lost 1 base and 1 base, there was a span of 10 bases. In germline, CDR1 is SGHDN, CDR2 FVKESK. CDR3 length: 15 residues. The CDR3 reads CASSQGGAGQETQYF. The CDR3 DNA reads TGTGCCAGCAGCCAAGGCGGGGCGGGCCAAGAGACCCAGTACTTC.

The chain employs TRBV7-9 and TRBJ1-4, with 12 bases lining up with TRBD1. The CDR3 has 18 amino acids. The germline CDR1 and CDR2 sequences are SEHNR and FQNEAQ (reference sequence). The ends lost 1 base at V and 8 bases at J; junction bases unmatched: 11. The CDR3 coding sequence is TGTGCCAGCAGCTTAGTCGGGACAGGGGGCGCGTTTGAAGAAAAACTGTTTTTT. Residues: CASSLVGTGGAFEEKLFF. Based on the CDR3 plus reference TRBV7-9 and TRBJ1-4, the full variable domain is DTGVSQNPRHKITKRGQNVTFRCDPISEHNRLYWYRQTLGQGPEFLTYFQNEAQLEKSRLLSDRFSAERPKGSFSTLEIQRTEQGDSAMYLCASSLVGTGGAFEEKLFFGSGTQLSVL.

This clone has a single count. The chain employs TRBV11-2 and TRBJ1-6; no clear D. The CDR3 covers 13 residues. Trimming removed 3 bases from V and 5 bases from J, with 5 bases in between. CDR1 is SGHAT, CDR2 FQNNGV, per germline. This chain's CDR3 is CASSLKDNSPLHF. The CDR3 region has the DNA TGTGCCAGCAGCTTGAAAGATAATTCACCCCTCCACTTT. The full variable domain, completed using reference TRBV11-2 and TRBJ1-6, is EAGVAQSPRYKIIEKRQSVAFWCNPISGHATLYWYQQILGQGPKLLIQFQNNGVVDDSQLPKDRFSAERLKGVDSTLKIQPAKLEDSAVYLCASSLKDNSPLHFGNGTRLTVT.

This clone came up once. The V call is TRBV7-9, the J call TRBJ2-1; D may be TRBD2 (5 bases). The CDR3 totals 13 residues. CDR1 is SEHNR and CDR2 is FQNEAQ in the germline V gene (reference sequence). Trimming removed 5 bases at V and 4 bases at J, with 9 bases between. The CDR3 spells CASSIGEYNEQFF. Here the CDR3 DNA reads TGTGCCAGCAGCATCGGGGAGTACAATGAGCAGTTCTTC.